This is a list of T cell receptor beta chains from one sample in a study of HIV-infected patients and healthy controls. TCRdb fed the 5' RACE reads into MiXCR, producing one record per CDR3 protein. The sample holds about 63,000 distinct CDR3 sequences; around 16% are singletons and the top ten take approximately 5%. Sequencing was performed on CD4+ T cells from blood. The origin of the receptors is a human donor in good health. The CDR3 runs from the conserved cysteine through the conserved F or W. Fields, in order: D gene, V gene, clone size, J gene, CDR3 protein, CDR3 DNA. The D gene is left open where the match is weak. A row's size may be missing; if present it is once, few, many or a size class.

>NA|TRBV19|NA|TRBJ2-5
CASSPTGGETQYF
TGTGCCAGTAGTCCGACAGGTGGGGAGACCCAGTACTTC
>TRBD1|TRBV7-2|NA|TRBJ1-1
CASSYRGKEAFF
TGTGCCAGCAGCTACAGGGGTAAGGAAGCTTTCTTT
>NA|TRBV12-3/TRBV12-4|few|TRBJ2-7
CASSLIGASYEQYF
TGTGCCAGCAGTTTAATTGGAGCGAGCTACGAGCAGTACTTC
>TRBD1|TRBV7-9|NA|TRBJ1-2
CASSWGQGLGDGYTF
TGTGCCAGCAGCTGGGGACAGGGACTCGGTGATGGCTACACCTTC
>TRBD1|TRBV27|few|TRBJ2-7
CASNARDRGTYEQYF
TGTGCCAGCAACGCCCGGGACAGGGGGACCTACGAGCAGTACTTC
>NA|TRBV15|many|TRBJ2-6
CATSRVTGANVLTF
TGTGCCACCAGCAGAGTCACTGGGGCCAACGTCCTGACTTTC
>TRBD1|TRBV7-8|NA|TRBJ1-1
CAILDRGRRGTEAFF
TGTGCCATCTTGGACAGGGGGCGCCGGGGAACTGAAGCTTTCTTT
>NA|TRBV4-3|NA|TRBJ1-3
CASSQDPDLAGNTIYF
TGCGCCAGCAGCCAAGATCCGGATCTGGCAGGAAACACCATATATTTT
>NA|TRBV7-2|NA|TRBJ2-3
CASSLAGNTDTQYF
TGTGCCAGCAGCTTAGCGGGAAACACAGATACGCAGTATTTT
>NA|TRBV20-1|few|TRBJ2-7
CSAREDNSYEQYF
TGCAGTGCTAGAGAGGACAACTCCTACGAGCAGTACTTC
>TRBD1|TRBV7-3|few|TRBJ1-1
CASSREGGTGMKAFF
TGTGCCAGCAGCAGAGAGGGGGGGACAGGTATGAAAGCTTTCTTT
>NA|TRBV20-1|few|TRBJ1-2
CSARGAPSLIPYGYTF
TGCAGTGCTAGAGGGGCCCCCTCGCTCATTCCATATGGCTACACCTTC
>NA|TRBV7-9|many|TRBJ2-3
CASSLEGLLTDTQYF
TGTGCCAGCAGCTTAGAGGGGCTCCTCACAGATACGCAGTATTTT
>NA|TRBV27|NA|TRBJ2-3
CASSPQRTNTDTQYF
TGTGCCAGCAGTCCTCAGCGGACCAACACAGATACGCAGTATTTT
>NA|TRBV12-3/TRBV12-4|NA|TRBJ1-2
CASSPRQRANYGYTF
TGTGCCAGCAGCCCTAGACAGAGAGCTAACTATGGCTACACCTTC
>NA|TRBV29-1|few|TRBJ1-3
CSVALSYRDGNTIYF
TGCAGCGTTGCACTTTCCTACAGGGATGGAAACACCATATATTTT
>TRBD2|TRBV29-1|NA|TRBJ2-1
CSVWGTSGNEQFF
TGCAGCGTTTGGGGGACTAGCGGGAATGAGCAGTTCTTC
>TRBD1|TRBV28|few|TRBJ2-7
CASSSSGTALSYEQYF
TGTGCCAGCAGTTCCTCCGGGACAGCCCTCTCCTACGAGCAGTACTTC
>NA|TRBV20-1|many|TRBJ1-1
CSARPPVGAEAFF
TGCAGTGCTAGACCCCCGGTGGGCGCTGAAGCTTTCTTT
>TRBD2|TRBV7-8|many|TRBJ2-1
CASSRTWASGGYNEQFF
TGTGCCAGCAGCCGAACTTGGGCTAGCGGAGGTTACAATGAGCAGTTCTTC
>NA|TRBV10-3|NA|TRBJ1-1
CAARGEGAEAFF
TGTGCCGCCAGGGGAGAGGGGGCTGAAGCTTTCTTT
>NA|TRBV20-1|many|TRBJ1-2
CSASNGQTANYGYTF
TGCAGTGCAAGTAACGGGCAGACAGCTAACTATGGCTACACCTTC
>NA|TRBV4-2|NA|TRBJ1-1
CASSQEMLRGTEAFF
TGTGCCAGCAGCCAAGAAATGCTCCGTGGCACTGAAGCTTTCTTT
>NA|TRBV7-8|NA|TRBJ1-6
CASSFLSGGEISPLHF
TGTGCCAGCAGCTTCCTCAGCGGGGGTGAAATTTCACCCCTCCACTTT
>NA|TRBV6-5|NA|TRBJ1-5
CASSPDGSNQPQHF
TGTGCCAGCAGTCCGGACGGTAGCAATCAGCCCCAGCATTTT
>NA|TRBV7-2|few|TRBJ2-7
CASSPRPPREQYF
TGTGCCAGCAGCCCCCGGCCCCCGAGGGAGCAGTACTTC
>TRBD2|TRBV19|few|TRBJ2-3
CASTSAASGGPDTQYF
TGTGCCAGTACATCCGCGGCTAGCGGGGGGCCAGATACGCAGTATTTT
>NA|TRBV29-1|few|TRBJ2-2
CSALGHLRSGELFF
TGCAGCGCCCTGGGCCACTTGCGGTCCGGGGAGCTGTTTTTT
>TRBD1|TRBV4-2|NA|TRBJ1-4
CASRRTGGWTTNEKLFF
TGTGCCAGCAGACGAACAGGGGGCTGGACAACTAATGAAAAACTGTTTTTT
>TRBD1|TRBV7-2|few|TRBJ1-3
CASSLEYRGGGNTIYF
TGTGCCAGCAGCTTAGAATACAGGGGCGGTGGAAACACCATATATTTT
>NA|TRBV19|NA|TRBJ1-4
CASSILPTGTLNEKLFF
TGTGCCAGTAGTATACTACCCACCGGGACACTCAATGAAAAACTGTTTTTT
>NA|TRBV2|few|TRBJ2-3
CASSRTISTDTQYF
TGTGCCAGCAGTCGGACTATAAGCACAGATACGCAGTATTTT
>TRBD2|TRBV7-2|NA|TRBJ2-3
CASSTHSGGVDTQYF
TGTGCCAGCAGCACACATAGCGGGGGGGTTGATACGCAGTATTTT
>NA|TRBV7-2|NA|TRBJ2-3
CASLRSNPDAQYF
TGTGCCAGCCTTCGTTCTAATCCGGACGCGCAGTATTTT
>NA|TRBV5-5|NA|TRBJ2-2
CASSLMDTGELFF
TGTGCCAGCAGCTTGATGGACACCGGGGAGCTGTTTTTT